A selection of T cell receptor beta chains follows, all from one sample in a study of blood T cell repertoires in COVID-19. Libraries were prepared by immunoSEQ multiplex PCR; TCRdb keeps only in-frame clonotypes and omits some of them. The sample lists 250,000 to 350,000 clones, roughly 90% occurring once. The source material was peripheral blood. The source is a woman aged 55-70 years with acute or convalescent COVID-19. The CDR3 runs from the conserved cysteine through the conserved F or W. The D gene is left open where the match is weak. Size tells how often a clone was seen (once, few, many) or the class of an expanded clone, and some rows leave it out.

clone_size	d_call	j_call	v_call	cdr3_aa	cdr3_nt
.	.	TRBJ1-3	TRBV4-1	CASSQSTGTSSGNTIYF	TGCGCCAGCAGCCAGTCCACCGGGACAAGCTCTGGAAACACCATATATTTT
.	TRBD2	TRBJ2-7	TRBV3-1/TRBV3-2	CASSPGTSGRNEQYF	TGTGCCAGCAGCCCTGGGACTAGCGGGAGGAACGAGCAGTACTTC
once	TRBD1	TRBJ2-5	TRBV9	CASSRQQDRADETQYF	TGTGCCAGCAGCCGGCAACAGGACAGGGCGGATGAGACCCAGTACTTC
.	.	TRBJ2-7	TRBV6-5	CASSYGTGGASYEQYF	TGTGCCAGCAGTTACGGTACAGGGGGGGCATCCTACGAGCAGTACTTC
.	TRBD2	TRBJ2-1	TRBV19	CASSIRGGYNEQFF	TGTGCCAGTAGTATCCGGGGGGGATACAATGAGCAGTTCTTC
once	TRBD2	TRBJ2-1	TRBV6-6	CASSYQRDGHNEQFF	TGTGCCAGCAGTTACCAGCGGGACGGCCACAATGAGCAGTTCTTC
.	TRBD1	TRBJ1-5	TRBV2	CASSSRTGRNSNQPQHF	TGTGCCAGCAGTAGTAGGACAGGGAGAAATAGCAATCAGCCCCAGCATTTT
.	TRBD2	TRBJ2-7	TRBV6-2/TRBV6-3	CASSYRPSGRGPYEQYF	TGTGCCAGCAGTTACCGCCCTAGCGGGAGGGGCCCCTACGAGCAGTACTTC
.	TRBD1	TRBJ1-2	TRBV3-1/TRBV3-2	CASSTTGGNYGYTF	TGTGCCAGCAGCACGACAGGGGGCAACTATGGCTACACCTTC
few	.	TRBJ1-3	TRBV11-2	CASSLERGNPIYF	TGTGCCAGCAGCTTAGAAAGGGGGAACCCCATATATTTT
.	TRBD2	TRBJ2-2	TRBV5-1	CASSLASGESGELFF	TGCGCCAGCAGCTTAGCTAGCGGGGAATCCGGGGAGCTGTTTTTT
.	.	TRBJ1-1	TRBV30	CAWVELMNTEAFF	TGTGCCTGGGTGGAGCTGATGAACACTGAAGCTTTCTTT
.	.	TRBJ1-3	TRBV12-2	CASRLIKDRITSGNTIYF	TGTGCAAGTCGCTTAATCAAGGACAGGATTACCTCTGGAAACACCATATATTTT
.	TRBD1	TRBJ1-2	TRBV25-1	CASSDDRGSYGYTF	TGTGCCAGCAGTGACGACAGGGGTAGCTATGGCTACACCTTC
few	TRBD1	TRBJ1-2	TRBV7-9	CASSLEGTGHGYTF	TGTGCCAGCAGCTTAGAAGGGACAGGCCATGGCTACACCTTC
.	.	TRBJ2-3	TRBV28	CASTPPGGRLRTDTQYF	TGTGCCAGCACCCCCCCCGGCGGCCGCTTGCGCACAGATACGCAGTATTTT
.	.	TRBJ2-7	TRBV11-2	CASSLAGGSYEQYF	TGTGCCAGCAGCTTAGCCGGCGGCTCCTACGAGCAGTACTTC
.	.	TRBJ1-2	TRBV6-2/TRBV6-3	CASSYSQGGYTF	TGTGCCAGCAGTTACTCACAGGGCGGGTACACCTTC
.	.	TRBJ1-2	TRBV10-3	CAISDNRDGGYTF	TGTGCCATCAGTGATAACAGGGACGGCGGCTACACCTTC
.	TRBD1	TRBJ2-7	TRBV18	CASSPPTGQGTREQYF	TGTGCCAGCTCACCACCGACGGGACAGGGAACACGCGAGCAGTACTTC
.	TRBD1	TRBJ2-7	TRBV28	CASSPGQGYYEQYF	TGTGCCAGCAGTCCTGGACAGGGATACTACGAGCAGTACTTC
.	.	TRBJ2-2	TRBV19	CASSMLGGHVAGELFF	TGTGCCAGTAGTATGTTGGGGGGGCACGTCGCCGGGGAGCTGTTTTTT
.	.	TRBJ2-2	TRBV6-5	CASSYSQVSTGELFF	TGTGCCAGCAGTTACTCCCAGGTTTCCACCGGGGAGCTGTTTTTT
.	.	TRBJ1-1	TRBV4-1	CASSHGGRMNTEAFF	TGCGCCAGCAGCCACGGGGGAAGAATGAACACTGAAGCTTTCTTT
few	TRBD1	TRBJ1-6	TRBV5-1	CASSQGQNNSPLHF	TGCGCCAGCAGCCAGGGACAGAATAATTCACCCCTCCACTTT
.	.	TRBJ2-6	TRBV30	CAWSVSGHSSGANVLTF	TGTGCCTGGAGTGTCTCGGGACACTCCTCTGGGGCCAACGTCCTGACTTTC
.	TRBD1	TRBJ1-2	TRBV2	CASSEEGWGQSNYGYTF	TGTGCCAGCAGTGAAGAAGGGTGGGGACAGTCTAACTATGGCTACACCTTC
once	.	TRBJ1-5	TRBV28	CASSLWTGVNQPQHF	TGTGCCAGCAGTTTATGGACGGGTGTGAATCAGCCCCAGCATTTT
.	.	TRBJ1-6	TRBV4-3	CASSQEGSNSPLHF	TGCGCCAGCAGCCAGGAGGGTTCCAATTCACCCCTCCACTTT
.	TRBD1	TRBJ1-1	TRBV19	CASSRTGLNTEAFF	TGTGCCAGTAGTCGGACAGGATTGAACACTGAAGCTTTCTTT
.	TRBD2	TRBJ2-1	TRBV9	CASSPLTSGPYNEQFF	TGTGCCAGCAGCCCCTTGACTAGCGGGCCTTACAATGAGCAGTTCTTC
.	TRBD1	TRBJ2-7	TRBV23-1	CAFRAGGYEQYF	TGCGCCTTCCGGGCAGGGGGCTACGAGCAGTACTTC
.	TRBD1	TRBJ2-4	TRBV18	CASSPIQGVGIQYF	TGTGCCAGCTCACCAATTCAGGGGGTGGGCATTCAGTACTTC